Included here is one TCR beta chain sequence, with context. This entry is derived from a study of CD8 T cells in Susac syndrome. Sequencing of TCR beta, carried out with a high-throughput approach, was applied to CD8+ and CD4+ T cells from the blood. A quantity of roughly 0.5 to 1 ug RNA underwent reverse transcription using random hexamers. TCR beta CDR3 was amplified by immunoSEQ multiplex PCR. This amplification extended across 54 Vbeta and 13 Jbeta segments. TCRdb re-derived calls from the immunoSEQ multiplex PCR reads in MiXCR, one entry per CDR3 protein. This table holds nearly 200,000 distinct CDR3 sequences, nearly 95% found once. Germline CDR1 is LGHNT and CDR2 is FRNRAP. V was cut by 7 bases and J by 8 bases, with 6 bases left in between. This CDR3 spans 10 amino acids.

The clonotype was recovered from a human donor with multiple sclerosis. The chain is built from TRBV12-5 and TRBJ2-1; unclear D gene. The sequencing input was CD4+ T cells from PBMCs. Here the CDR3 reads CASALHEQFF. In DNA form, the CDR3 reads TGTGCTAGTGCCCTCCATGAGCAGTTCTTC.